This TCR beta chain was sequenced for a study of regulatory T cells in long-lasting Graves disease. Study-wide background: Antithyroid drugs had been taken by newly diagnosed Graves' patients for under 3 months.

As to this clonotype: As yet, its antigen is unknown.

The V gene lost 7 bases and the J gene lost 1 base, with 19 bases spanning the gap. The CDR3 has 16 residues. Sample time point: newly diagnosed GD, antithyroid drugs for less than 3 months. TCR sequences were obtained from RNA taken from PBMCs. Notes on the study in general: Persistent disease was associated with favored TRBV28 usage and with favored use of TRBJ1-2 and TRBJ2-5. Persistent cases of Graves' showed reduced TCR diversity relative to newly diagnosed patients.

Combining iRepertoire HTBI primers with Arm-PCR of CDR3 regions, the authors built TCR beta libraries. TCRdb processed the multiplex PCR reads anew with MiXCR; each CDR3 protein has one entry. The sample records about 210,000 distinct CDR3 sequences, roughly a fifth being singletons. The same data also went into a second study, on T cells in Graves' hyperthyroidism and ophthalmopathy.

The rearrangement uses TRBV12-3 or TRBV12-4 and TRBJ1-2, with D unclear. The material was peripheral blood mononuclear cells (PBMCs), obtained at new diagnosis, from a patient treated with antithyroid drugs. The sequence was obtained from a woman in her twenties or thirties with Graves disease. CDR3 sequence reads: CASTPSGEGLNYGYTF. The CDR3 coding sequence is TGTGCCAGCACCCCTAGCGGGGAGGGCCTTAACTATGGCTACACCTTC.